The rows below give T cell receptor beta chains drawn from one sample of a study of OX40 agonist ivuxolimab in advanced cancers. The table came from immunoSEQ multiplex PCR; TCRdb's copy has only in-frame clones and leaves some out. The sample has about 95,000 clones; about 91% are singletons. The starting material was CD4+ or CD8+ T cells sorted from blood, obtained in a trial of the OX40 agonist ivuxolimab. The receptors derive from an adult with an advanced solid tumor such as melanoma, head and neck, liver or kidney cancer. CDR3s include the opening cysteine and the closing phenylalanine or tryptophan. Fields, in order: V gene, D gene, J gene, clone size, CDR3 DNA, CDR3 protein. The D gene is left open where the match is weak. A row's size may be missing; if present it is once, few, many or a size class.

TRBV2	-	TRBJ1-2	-	TGTGCCAGCAGTACAGGGACGTTGGATGGCTACACCTTC	CASSTGTLDGYTF
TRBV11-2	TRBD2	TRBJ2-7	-	TGTGCCAGCAGCTTGGGTGGACTAGCGGGATCAGACGAGCAGTACTTC	CASSLGGLAGSDEQYF
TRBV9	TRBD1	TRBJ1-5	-	TGTGCCAGCAGCGCAGGGACAGGGATTCAGCCCCAGCATTTT	CASSAGTGIQPQHF
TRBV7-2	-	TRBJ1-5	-	TGTGCCAGCAGCTTAGAATATAGGCAGCCCCAGCATTTT	CASSLEYRQPQHF
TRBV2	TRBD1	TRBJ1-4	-	TGTGCCAGCAGGAAAGACAGGGCGGGGGAAAAACTGTTTTTT	CASRKDRAGEKLFF
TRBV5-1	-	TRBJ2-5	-	TGCGCCAGCAGCTCCACCGGGACCGCGTACCAAGAGACCCAGTACTTC	CASSSTGTAYQETQYF
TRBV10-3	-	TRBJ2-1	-	TGTGCCATCAGTGAGTCCGGAGGGGCTTCCTACAATGAGCAGTTCTTC	CAISESGGASYNEQFF
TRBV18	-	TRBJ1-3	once	TGTGCCAGCTCACCGAGCGGCGGTTCTGGAAACACCATATATTTT	CASSPSGGSGNTIYF
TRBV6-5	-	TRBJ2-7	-	TGTGCCAGCAGTACCCTGGGGATTGGGTTTTTCGAGCAGTACTTC	CASSTLGIGFFEQYF
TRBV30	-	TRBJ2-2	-	TGTGCCTGGAGTGTACTTTCCGCCGGTATAGGGGAGCTGTTTTTT	CAWSVLSAGIGELFF
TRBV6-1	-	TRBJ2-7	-	TGTGCCAGCAGTGAAAACCGCCGGGAAGAGCAGTACTTC	CASSENRREEQYF
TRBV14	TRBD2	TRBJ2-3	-	TGTGCCAGCAGCCTCGGGGGGAGTACGCAGTATTTT	CASSLGGSTQYF
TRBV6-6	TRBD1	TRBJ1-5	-	TGTGCCAGCAGTTACTTGACAGGGGATCAGCCCCAGCATTTT	CASSYLTGDQPQHF
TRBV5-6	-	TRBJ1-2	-	TGTGCCAGCAGCTTGGTAGAGGGTCTATCTTACTATGGCTACACCTTC	CASSLVEGLSYYGYTF
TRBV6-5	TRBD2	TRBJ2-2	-	TGTGCCAGCGGATCTAGCGGGAGGAGTACCGGGGAGCTGTTTTTT	CASGSSGRSTGELFF
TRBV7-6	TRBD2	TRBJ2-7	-	TGTGCCAGCAGCTCGGGGGGATCGAGCGAGCAGTACTTC	CASSSGGSSEQYF
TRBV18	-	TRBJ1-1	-	TGTGCCAGCTCACCTTCGGCCGGGGGGGTGGAAGCTTTCTTT	CASSPSAGGVEAFF
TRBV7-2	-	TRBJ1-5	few	TGTGCCAGCAGCTACGGCTCCTCCAATCAGCCCCAGCATTTT	CASSYGSSNQPQHF
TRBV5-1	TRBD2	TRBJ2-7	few	TGCGCCAGCAGGAGGGATGGGACTAGCTCCTACGAGCAGTACTTC	CASRRDGTSSYEQYF